This record covers a single TCR beta chain. Its target is not known. This entry comes from a study of a mutant IDH1 vaccine in newly diagnosed glioma. Time point in this sample: week 35, safety follow-up. Topical imiquimod was applied with each vaccine dose, which held 300 ug of mutant IDH1 20-mer peptide. Profiling relied on immunoSEQ multiplex PCR, and the TCRdb table lists in-frame clones only, not all of them. Altogether approximately 47,000 clones are present, more than 70% being singletons, with the ten largest covering more than 5.5%. Per the germline V gene, CDR1 is SGHDT and CDR2 is YYEEEE. Trimming pared 4 bases from V and 0 bases from J, leaving 14 bases between. This CDR3 spans 16 amino acids.

The chain combines TRBV5-6 with TRBJ2-1; tentative D call: TRBD1 (6 bases). Sequencing used PBMCs, obtained from a glioma patient whose treatment included an IDH1 peptide vaccine. The receptor comes from a woman in her thirties or forties with glioma. CDR3 coding DNA: TGTGCCAGCAGCCGCAGGCTGGGGGCCTCCTACAATGAGCAGTTCTTC. It translates to CASSRRLGASYNEQFF. The full variable domain, completed using reference TRBV5-6 and TRBJ2-1, is DAGVTQSPTHLIKTRGQQVTLRCSPKSGHDTVSWYQQALGQGPQFIFQYYEEEERQRGNFPDRFSGHQFPNYSSELNVNALLLGDSALYLCASSRRLGASYNEQFFGPGTRLTVL.